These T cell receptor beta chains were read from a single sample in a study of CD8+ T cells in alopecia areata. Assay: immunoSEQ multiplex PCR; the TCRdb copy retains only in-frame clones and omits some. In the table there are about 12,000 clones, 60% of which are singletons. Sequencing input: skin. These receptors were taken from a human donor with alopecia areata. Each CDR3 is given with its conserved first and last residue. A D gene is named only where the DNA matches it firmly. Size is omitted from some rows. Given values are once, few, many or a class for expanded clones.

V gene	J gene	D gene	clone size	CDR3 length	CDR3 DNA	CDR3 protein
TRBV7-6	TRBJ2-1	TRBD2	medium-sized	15	TGTGCCAGCAGCTTAAACAGCGGGATCTACAATGAGCAGTTCTTC	CASSLNSGIYNEQFF
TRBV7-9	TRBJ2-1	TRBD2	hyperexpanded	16	TGTGCCAGCAGCTTAGTTAGCGGGAGCTCCTACAATGAGCAGTTCTTC	CASSLVSGSSYNEQFF
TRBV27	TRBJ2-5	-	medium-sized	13	TGTGCCAGCAGTAAGGTAGACCAAGAGACCCAGTACTTC	CASSKVDQETQYF
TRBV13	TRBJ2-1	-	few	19	TGTGCCAGCAGCTTAGGGTTCCCCCTTGGGGGAGATCGAAGGAATGAGCAGTTCTTC	CASSLGFPLGGDRRNEQFF
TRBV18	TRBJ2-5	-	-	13	TGTGCCAGCTCACCAAGCCCCCAAGAGACCCAGTACTTC	CASSPSPQETQYF
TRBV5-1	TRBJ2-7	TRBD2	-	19	TGCGCCAGCAGCCTGGGAGGTGGGACTAGCGGAACTAGCTCCTACGAGCAGTACTTC	CASSLGGGTSGTSSYEQYF
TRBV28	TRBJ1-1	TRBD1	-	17	TGTGCCACCATGGCGGGACAGGGGGCGCGGATGAACACTGAAGCTTTCTTT	CATMAGQGARMNTEAFF
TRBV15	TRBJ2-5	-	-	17	TGTGCCACCAGCAGAGAGGGCGGGAGAAGGGGGCAAGAGACCCAGTACTTC	CATSREGGRRGQETQYF
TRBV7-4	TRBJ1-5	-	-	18	TGTGCCAGCAGCTTAGTTTTGGTCTGGGGGGGTAGCAATCAGCCCCAGCATTTT	CASSLVLVWGGSNQPQHF
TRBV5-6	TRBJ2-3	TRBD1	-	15	TGTGCCAGCGCACTCCGGGGACAGTTCACAGATACGCAGTATTTT	CASALRGQFTDTQYF
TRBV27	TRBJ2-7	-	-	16	TGTGCCAGCAGTTTATCCCCAACCGGGACGGGGTACGAGCAGTACTTC	CASSLSPTGTGYEQYF
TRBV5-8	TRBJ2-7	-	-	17	TGTGCCAGCAGCCAAAGTTCCGGGACTGCTAGCTCCTACGAGCAGTACTTC	CASSQSSGTASSYEQYF
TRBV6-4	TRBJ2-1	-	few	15	TGTGCCAGCAGACGGACGGCCCTCGGGAACAATGAGCAGTTCTTC	CASRRTALGNNEQFF
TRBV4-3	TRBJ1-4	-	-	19	TGCGCCAGCAGCCAAGAGGTGGCCCTTCGCCGAAATGGGTATGAAAAACTGTTTTTT	CASSQEVALRRNGYEKLFF
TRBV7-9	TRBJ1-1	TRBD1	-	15	TGTGCCGGGCTCCATTCCGGGACAGGGAACACTGAAGCTTTCTTT	CAGLHSGTGNTEAFF
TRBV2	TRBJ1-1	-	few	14	TGTGCCAGCAATCGTTACCCAGAGAACACTGAAGCTTTCTTT	CASNRYPENTEAFF
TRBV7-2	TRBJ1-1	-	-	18	TGTGCCAGCAGCGTGGGGTACTCGGGGCGAGGGTCTAGGACTGAAGCTTTCTTT	CASSVGYSGRGSRTEAFF
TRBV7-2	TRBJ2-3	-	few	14	TGTGCCAGCACTTTAATTAGGGGGGCAGATACGCAGTATTTT	CASTLIRGADTQYF
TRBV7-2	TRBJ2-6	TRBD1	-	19	TGTGCCAGCAGCTCTCACCGGACAGGGGGCGTCATGGGGGCCAACGTCCTGACTTTC	CASSSHRTGGVMGANVLTF
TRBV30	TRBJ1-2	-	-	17	TGTGCCTGGAGGTCCCCTATAAGATCCAAGGAGGGATATGGCTACACCTTC	CAWRSPIRSKEGYGYTF
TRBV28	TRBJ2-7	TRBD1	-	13	TGTGCCAGCAGTCCCCCGAGGGGGCACGAGCAGTACTTC	CASSPPRGHEQYF
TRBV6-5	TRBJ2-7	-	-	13	TGTGCCATCAGGGGCGGGAGTGAAAACGAGCAGTACTTC	CAIRGGSENEQYF
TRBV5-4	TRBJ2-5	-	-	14	TGTGCCAGCAGCTTGGTTAGCAGCGTGGAGACCCAGTACTTC	CASSLVSSVETQYF
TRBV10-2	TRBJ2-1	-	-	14	TGCGCCAGCACCCCATTGGAGGGTTACAATGAGCAGTTCTTC	CASTPLEGYNEQFF
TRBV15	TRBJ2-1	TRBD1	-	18	TGTGCCACCAGCAGAGGTCCAAGGACAGGAAGGGGCTACAATGAGCAGTTCTTC	CATSRGPRTGRGYNEQFF
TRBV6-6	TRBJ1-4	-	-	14	TGTGCCAGCAGCCGAAGGACCGGTGGGGAAAAACTGTTTTTT	CASSRRTGGEKLFF
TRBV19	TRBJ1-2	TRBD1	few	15	TGTGCCAGTAGTATAGCATGGGACAGTGTATATGGCTACACCTTC	CASSIAWDSVYGYTF